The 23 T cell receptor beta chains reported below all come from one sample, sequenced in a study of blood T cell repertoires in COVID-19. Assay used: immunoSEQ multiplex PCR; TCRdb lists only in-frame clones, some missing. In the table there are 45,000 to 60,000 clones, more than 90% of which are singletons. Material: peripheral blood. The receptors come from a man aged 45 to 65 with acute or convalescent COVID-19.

CDR3: CASSDGGGTQYF. CDR3 nucleotides: TGCGCCAGCAGCGACGGTGGGGGGACGCAGTATTTT. This chain connects TRBV5-1 to TRBJ2-3; tentative D call: TRBD2 (6 bases). The CDR3 contains 12 residues. The V end was cut by 4 bases, the J end by 9 bases, with 12 bases between. CDR1 SGHRS and CDR2 YFSETQ come from the germline V gene.

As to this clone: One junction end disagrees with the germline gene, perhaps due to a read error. The CDR3 DNA sequence: TGTGCCAGCTCACCAGGGGAGGGGACTACTCGCTTC. Its protein is CASSPGEGTTRF. The V and J genes are TRBV18 and TRBJ2-7, with 7 bases identical to TRBD2. Germline V gene data show CDR1 as KGHSH and CDR2 as LQKENI. The CDR3 is 12 amino acids. Based on the CDR3 plus reference TRBV18 and TRBJ2-7, the full variable domain is NAGVMQNPRHLVRRRGQEARLRCSPMKGHSHVYWYRQLPEEGLKFMVYLQKENIIDESGMPKERFSAEFPKEGPSILRIQQVVRGDSAAYFCASSPGEGTTRFGPGTRLTVT.

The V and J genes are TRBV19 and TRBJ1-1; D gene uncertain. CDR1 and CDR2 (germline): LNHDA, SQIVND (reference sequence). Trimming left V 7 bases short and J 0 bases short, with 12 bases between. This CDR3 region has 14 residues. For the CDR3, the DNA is TGTGCCAGTATCTCCCAGTCCATGAACACTGAAGCTTTCTTT. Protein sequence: CASISQSMNTEAFF.

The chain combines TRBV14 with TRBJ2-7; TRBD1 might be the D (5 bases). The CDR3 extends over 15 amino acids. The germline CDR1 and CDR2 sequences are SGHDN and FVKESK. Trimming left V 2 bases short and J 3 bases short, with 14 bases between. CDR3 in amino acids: CASSQRQGVGYEQYF. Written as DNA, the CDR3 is TGTGCCAGCAGCCAACGGCAGGGTGTGGGCTACGAGCAGTACTTC.

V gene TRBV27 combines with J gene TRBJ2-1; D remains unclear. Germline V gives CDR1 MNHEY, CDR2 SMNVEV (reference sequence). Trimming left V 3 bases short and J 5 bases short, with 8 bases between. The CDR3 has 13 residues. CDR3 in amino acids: CASSFLQNNEQFF. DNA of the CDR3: TGTGCCAGCAGTTTCCTACAGAACAATGAGCAGTTCTTC.

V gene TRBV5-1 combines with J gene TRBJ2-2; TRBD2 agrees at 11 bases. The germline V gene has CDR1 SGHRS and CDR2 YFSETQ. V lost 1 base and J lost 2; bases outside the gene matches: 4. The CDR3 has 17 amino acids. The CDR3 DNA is TGCGCCAGCAGCTTGACTAGCGGGAGTACAAACACCGGGGAGCTGTTTTTT. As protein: CASSLTSGSTNTGELFF.

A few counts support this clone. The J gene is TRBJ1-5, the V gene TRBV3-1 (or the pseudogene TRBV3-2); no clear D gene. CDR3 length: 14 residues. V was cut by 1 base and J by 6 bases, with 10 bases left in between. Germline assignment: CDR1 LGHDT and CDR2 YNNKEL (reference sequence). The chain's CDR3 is CASSQAGSGQPQHF. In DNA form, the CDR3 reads TGTGCCAGCAGCCAAGCTGGGTCGGGTCAGCCCCAGCATTTT.

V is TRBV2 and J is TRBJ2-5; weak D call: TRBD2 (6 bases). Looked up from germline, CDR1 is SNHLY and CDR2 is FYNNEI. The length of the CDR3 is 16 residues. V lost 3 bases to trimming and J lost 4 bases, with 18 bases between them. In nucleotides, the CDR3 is TGTGCCAGCAGTGAGGGAATTGGGGGGAGGAGAGAGACCCAGTACTTC. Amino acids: CASSEGIGGRRETQYF.

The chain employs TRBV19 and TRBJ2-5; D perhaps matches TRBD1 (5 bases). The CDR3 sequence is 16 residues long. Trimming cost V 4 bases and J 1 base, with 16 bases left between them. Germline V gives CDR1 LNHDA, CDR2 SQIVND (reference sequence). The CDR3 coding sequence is TGTGCCAGTAGTAGGGCAGCCTCAGGGCTCCAAGAGACCCAGTACTTC. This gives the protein CASSRAASGLQETQYF.

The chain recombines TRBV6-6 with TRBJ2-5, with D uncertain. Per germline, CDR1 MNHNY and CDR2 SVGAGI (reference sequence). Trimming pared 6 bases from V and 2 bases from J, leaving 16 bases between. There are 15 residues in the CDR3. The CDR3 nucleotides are TGTGCCAGCAGATTGCCGACACTCCGGCAAGAGACCCAGTACTTC. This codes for CASRLPTLRQETQYF.

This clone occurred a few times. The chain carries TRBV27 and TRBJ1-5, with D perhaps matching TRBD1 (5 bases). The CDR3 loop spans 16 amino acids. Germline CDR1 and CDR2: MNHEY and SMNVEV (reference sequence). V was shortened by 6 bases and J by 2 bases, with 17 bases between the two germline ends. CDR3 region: CASRPNTGMGNQPQHF. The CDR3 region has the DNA TGTGCCAGCAGGCCTAACACAGGAATGGGCAATCAGCCCCAGCATTTT.

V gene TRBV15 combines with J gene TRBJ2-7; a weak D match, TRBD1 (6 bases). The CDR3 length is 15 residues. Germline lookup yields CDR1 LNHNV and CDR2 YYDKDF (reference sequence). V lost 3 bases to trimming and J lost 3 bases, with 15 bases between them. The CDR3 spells CATSSGTGTYYEQYF. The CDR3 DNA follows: TGTGCCACCAGCAGTGGTACAGGGACCTACTACGAGCAGTACTTC. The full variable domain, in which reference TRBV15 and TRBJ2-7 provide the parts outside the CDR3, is DAMVIQNPRYQVTQFGKPVTLSCSQTLNHNVMYWYQQKSSQAPKLLFHYYDKDFNNEADTPDNFQSRRPNTSFCFLDIRSPGLGDTAMYLCATSSGTGTYYEQYFGPGTRLTVT.

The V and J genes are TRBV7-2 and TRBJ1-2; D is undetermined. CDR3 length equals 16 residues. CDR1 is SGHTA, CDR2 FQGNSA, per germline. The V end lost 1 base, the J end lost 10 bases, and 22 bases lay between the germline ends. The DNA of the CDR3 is TGTGCCAGCAGCTTAGGGGCAGGTCCCCAGACTATGGACTACACCTTC. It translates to CASSLGAGPQTMDYTF.

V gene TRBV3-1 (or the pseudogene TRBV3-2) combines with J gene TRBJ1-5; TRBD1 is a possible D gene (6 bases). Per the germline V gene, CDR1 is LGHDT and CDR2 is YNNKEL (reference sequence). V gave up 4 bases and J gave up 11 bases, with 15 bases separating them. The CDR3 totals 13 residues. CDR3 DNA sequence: TGTGCCAGCAGCCTAAAACAGGGTAGGGCCCAGCATTTT. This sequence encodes CASSLKQGRAQHF.

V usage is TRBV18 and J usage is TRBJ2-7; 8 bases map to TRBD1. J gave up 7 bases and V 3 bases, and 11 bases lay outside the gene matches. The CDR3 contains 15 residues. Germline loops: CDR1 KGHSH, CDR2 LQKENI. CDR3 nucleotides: TGTGCCAGCTCACCCCTTACTCAGGGGGCGAAGGAGCAGTACTTC. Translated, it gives CASSPLTQGAKEQYF. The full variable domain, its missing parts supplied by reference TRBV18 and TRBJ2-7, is NAGVMQNPRHLVRRRGQEARLRCSPMKGHSHVYWYRQLPEEGLKFMVYLQKENIIDESGMPKERFSAEFPKEGPSILRIQQVVRGDSAAYFCASSPLTQGAKEQYFGPGTRLTVT.

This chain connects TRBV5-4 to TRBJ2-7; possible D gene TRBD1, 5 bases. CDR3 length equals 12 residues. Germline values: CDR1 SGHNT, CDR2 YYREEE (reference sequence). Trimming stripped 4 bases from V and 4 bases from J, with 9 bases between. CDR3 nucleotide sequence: TGTGCCAGCAGCAAGGGGCAGTACGAGCAGTACTTC. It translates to CASSKGQYEQYF.

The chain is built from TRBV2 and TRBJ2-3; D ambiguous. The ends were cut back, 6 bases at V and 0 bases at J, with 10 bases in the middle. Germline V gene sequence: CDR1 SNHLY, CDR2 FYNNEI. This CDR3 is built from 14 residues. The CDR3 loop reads CASRVSPSTDTQYF. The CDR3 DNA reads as TGTGCCAGCAGGGTGAGCCCTAGCACAGATACGCAGTATTTT.

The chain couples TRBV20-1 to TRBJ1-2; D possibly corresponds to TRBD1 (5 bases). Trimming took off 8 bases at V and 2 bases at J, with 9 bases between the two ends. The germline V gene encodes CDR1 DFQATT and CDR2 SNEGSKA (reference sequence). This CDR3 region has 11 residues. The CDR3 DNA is TGCAGTAGAAAGGGGAACTATGGCTACACCTTC. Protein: CSRKGNYGYTF.

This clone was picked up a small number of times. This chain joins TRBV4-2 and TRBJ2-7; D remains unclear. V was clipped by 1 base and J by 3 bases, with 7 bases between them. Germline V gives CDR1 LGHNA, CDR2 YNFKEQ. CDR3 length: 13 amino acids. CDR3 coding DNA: TGTGCCAGCAGCCAAGGGGCCAGCTACGAGCAGTACTTC. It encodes CASSQGASYEQYF.

The CDR3 sequence: CASSQSFQGSHEQYF. The CDR3 coding sequence is TGCGCCAGCAGTCAATCGTTTCAGGGGTCCCACGAGCAGTACTTC. This chain links TRBV23-1 with TRBJ2-7, with D possibly being TRBD1 (6 bases). TRBV23-1 is annotated as an ORF whose role is uncertain. The V end was cut by 0 bases, the J end by 5 bases, with 14 bases between. The CDR3 runs to 15 residues.

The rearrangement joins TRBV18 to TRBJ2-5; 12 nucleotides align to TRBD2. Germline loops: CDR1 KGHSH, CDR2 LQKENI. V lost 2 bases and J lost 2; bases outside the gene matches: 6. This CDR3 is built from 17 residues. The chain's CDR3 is CASSPLRLAGEQETQYF. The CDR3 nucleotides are TGTGCCAGCTCACCATTGCGACTAGCGGGAGAGCAAGAGACCCAGTACTTC.

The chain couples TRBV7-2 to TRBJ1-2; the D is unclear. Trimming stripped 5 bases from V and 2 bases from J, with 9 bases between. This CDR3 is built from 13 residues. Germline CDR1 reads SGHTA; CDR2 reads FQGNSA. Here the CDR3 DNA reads TGTGCCAGCAGCCCCCCAGGCAACTATGGCTACACCTTC. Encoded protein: CASSPPGNYGYTF.

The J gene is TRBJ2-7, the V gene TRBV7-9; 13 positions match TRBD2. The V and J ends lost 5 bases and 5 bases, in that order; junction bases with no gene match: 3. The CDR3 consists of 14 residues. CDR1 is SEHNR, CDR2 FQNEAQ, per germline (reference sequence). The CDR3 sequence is CASSDGLAGDEQYF. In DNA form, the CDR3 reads TGTGCCAGCAGCGACGGACTAGCGGGAGACGAGCAGTACTTC.